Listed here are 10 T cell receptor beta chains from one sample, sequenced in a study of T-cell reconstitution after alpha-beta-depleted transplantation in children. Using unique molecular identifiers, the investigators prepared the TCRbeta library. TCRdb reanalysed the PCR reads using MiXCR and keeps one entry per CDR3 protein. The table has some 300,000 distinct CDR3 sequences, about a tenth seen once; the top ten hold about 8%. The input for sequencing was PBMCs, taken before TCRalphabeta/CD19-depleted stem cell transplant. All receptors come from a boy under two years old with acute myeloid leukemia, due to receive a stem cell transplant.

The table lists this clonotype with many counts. The CDR3 protein is CASSPDRGIYEQYF. The CDR3, as DNA: TGTGCCAGCAGCCCGGACAGGGGGATTTACGAGCAGTACTTC. The chain links TRBV12-3 or TRBV12-4 to TRBJ2-7, with 10 nucleotides matching TRBD1. V dropped 6 bases and J dropped 4; count of bases not matched to a gene: 6. The CDR3 consists of 14 residues.

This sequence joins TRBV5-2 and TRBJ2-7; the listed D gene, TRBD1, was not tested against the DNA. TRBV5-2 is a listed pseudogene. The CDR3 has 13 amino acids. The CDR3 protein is CARGLGVPYEQYF. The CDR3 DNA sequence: TGTGCCAGGGGCCTCGGGGTCCCATACGAGCAGTACTTC.

CDR3 sequence reads: CASSTERGGNTIYF. The CDR3 bases are TGTGCCAGTAGTACCGAACGAGGAGGAAACACCATATATTTT. The rearrangement links TRBV19 to TRBJ1-3, with D unresolved. The V end lost 4 bases, the J end lost 4 bases, and 11 bases lay between the germline ends. The CDR3 is made up of 14 amino acids. Germline values: CDR1 LNHDA, CDR2 SQIVND (reference sequence).

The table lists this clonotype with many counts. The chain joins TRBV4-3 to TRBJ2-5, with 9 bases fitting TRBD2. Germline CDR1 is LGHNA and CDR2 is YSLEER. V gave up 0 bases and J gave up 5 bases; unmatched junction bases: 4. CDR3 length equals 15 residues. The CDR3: CASSQEREGLETQYF. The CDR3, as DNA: TGCGCCAGCAGCCAAGAGCGGGAGGGCCTGGAGACCCAGTACTTC.

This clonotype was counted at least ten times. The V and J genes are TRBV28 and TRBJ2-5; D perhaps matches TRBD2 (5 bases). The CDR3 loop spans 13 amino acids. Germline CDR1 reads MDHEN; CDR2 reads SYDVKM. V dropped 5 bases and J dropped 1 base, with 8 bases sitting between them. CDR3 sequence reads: CASSKGSQETQYF. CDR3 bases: TGTGCCAGCAGTAAAGGGAGCCAAGAGACCCAGTACTTC.

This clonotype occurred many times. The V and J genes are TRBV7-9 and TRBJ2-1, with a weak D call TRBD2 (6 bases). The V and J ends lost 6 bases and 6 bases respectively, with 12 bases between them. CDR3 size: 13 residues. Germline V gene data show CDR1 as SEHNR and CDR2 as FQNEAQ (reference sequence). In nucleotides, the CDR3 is TGTGCCAGCAGTACCGGGACTTTCAATGAGCAGTTCTTC. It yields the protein CASSTGTFNEQFF.

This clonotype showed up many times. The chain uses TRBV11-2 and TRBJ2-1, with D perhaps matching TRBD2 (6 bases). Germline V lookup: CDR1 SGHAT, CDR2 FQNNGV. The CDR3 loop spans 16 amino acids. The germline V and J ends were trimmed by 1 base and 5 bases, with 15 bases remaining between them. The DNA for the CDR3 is TGTGCCAGCAGCTTAGTTAGGCTAGCGAGAAACAATGAGCAGTTCTTC. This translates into CASSLVRLARNNEQFF. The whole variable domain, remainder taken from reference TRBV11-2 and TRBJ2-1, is EAGVAQSPRYKIIEKRQSVAFWCNPISGHATLYWYQQILGQGPKLLIQFQNNGVVDDSQLPKDRFSAERLKGVDSTLKIQPAKLEDSAVYLCASSLVRLARNNEQFFGPGTRLTVL.

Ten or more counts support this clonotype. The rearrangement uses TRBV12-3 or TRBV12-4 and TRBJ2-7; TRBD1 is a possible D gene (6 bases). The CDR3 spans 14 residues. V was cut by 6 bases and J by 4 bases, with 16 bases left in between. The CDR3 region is CASSWDIRRYEQYF. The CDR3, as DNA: TGTGCCAGCAGCTGGGACATCCGAAGGTACGAGCAGTACTTC.

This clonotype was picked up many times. DNA for the CDR3: TGCAGTGCCGCCCGTGGACTAGCGGGAGGCACCGGGGAGCTGTTTTTT. It translates to CSAARGLAGGTGELFF. The V and J genes are TRBV20-1 and TRBJ2-2, with 14 bases matching TRBD2. CDR3 length: 16 amino acids. J was trimmed by 4 bases and V by 6 bases; bases with no gene match: 7. In germline, CDR1 is DFQATT, CDR2 SNEGSKA (reference sequence).

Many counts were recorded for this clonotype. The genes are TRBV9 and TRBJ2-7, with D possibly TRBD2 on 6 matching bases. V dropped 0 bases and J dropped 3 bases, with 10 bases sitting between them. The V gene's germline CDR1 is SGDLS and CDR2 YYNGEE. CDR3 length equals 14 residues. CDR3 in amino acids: CASSVAAEGYEQYF. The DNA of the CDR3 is TGTGCCAGCAGCGTAGCGGCGGAGGGCTACGAGCAGTACTTC.